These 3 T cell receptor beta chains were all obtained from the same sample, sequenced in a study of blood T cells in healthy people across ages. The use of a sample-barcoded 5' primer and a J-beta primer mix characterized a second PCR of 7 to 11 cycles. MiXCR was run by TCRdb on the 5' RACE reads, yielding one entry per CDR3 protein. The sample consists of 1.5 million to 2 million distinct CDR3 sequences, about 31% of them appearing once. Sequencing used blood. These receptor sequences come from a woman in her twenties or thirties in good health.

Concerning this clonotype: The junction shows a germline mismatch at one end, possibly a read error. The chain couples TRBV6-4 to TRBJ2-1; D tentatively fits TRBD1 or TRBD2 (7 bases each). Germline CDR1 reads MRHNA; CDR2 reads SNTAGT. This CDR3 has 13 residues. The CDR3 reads CAGSPTGRDEQFF. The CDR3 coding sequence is TGTGCCGGCAGCCCGACAGGGAGGGATGAGCAGTTCTTC.

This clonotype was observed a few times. The CDR3 DNA reads TGCAGTGCTAGAGGGACAGCCACCTATGGCTACACCTTC. Amino acids: CSARGTATYGYTF. V gene TRBV20-1 combines with J gene TRBJ1-2, with D perhaps matching TRBD1 (6 bases). Trimming took off 1 base at V and 4 bases at J, with 10 bases between the two ends. Germline CDR1 is DFQATT and CDR2 is SNEGSKA (reference sequence). The CDR3 is 13 amino acids.

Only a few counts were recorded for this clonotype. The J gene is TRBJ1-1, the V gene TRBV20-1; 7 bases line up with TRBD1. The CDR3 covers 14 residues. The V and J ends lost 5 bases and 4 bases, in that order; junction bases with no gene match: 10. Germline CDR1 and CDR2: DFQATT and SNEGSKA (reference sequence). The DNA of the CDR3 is TGCAGTGCTCGCTCCGGGACAGCGGGCACTGAAGCTTTCTTT. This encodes CSARSGTAGTEAFF.